The sequence of this TCR beta chain was determined in a study of CD8 T cells in Susac syndrome. An input of about 0.5 to 1 ug of RNA was subjected to reverse transcription using random hexamers. One entry per CDR3 protein, called by TCRdb with MiXCR from the immunoSEQ multiplex PCR reads. The repertoire holds around 190,000 distinct CDR3 sequences, over 85% seen once, with about 0.1% in the top ten. The CDR3 runs 13 residues. Trimming took off 4 bases at V and 5 bases at J, with 11 bases between the two ends. Germline V gene sequence: CDR1 SGDLS, CDR2 YYNGEE. Sequenced input: CD4+ T cells from PBMCs. This receptor was obtained from a human donor in good health. The gene calls are TRBV9 and TRBJ2-3, with D uncertain. The CDR3 is CASSPLGQDTQYF. As DNA, the CDR3 is TGTGCCAGCAGCCCCCTAGGCCAAGATACGCAGTATTTT. The full variable domain, with the rest looked up from reference TRBV9 and TRBJ2-3, is DSGVTQTPKHLITATGQRVTLRCSPRSGDLSVYWYQQSLDQGLQFLIQYYNGEERAKGNILERFSAQQFPDLHSELNLSSLELGDSALYFCASSPLGQDTQYFGPGTRLTVL.